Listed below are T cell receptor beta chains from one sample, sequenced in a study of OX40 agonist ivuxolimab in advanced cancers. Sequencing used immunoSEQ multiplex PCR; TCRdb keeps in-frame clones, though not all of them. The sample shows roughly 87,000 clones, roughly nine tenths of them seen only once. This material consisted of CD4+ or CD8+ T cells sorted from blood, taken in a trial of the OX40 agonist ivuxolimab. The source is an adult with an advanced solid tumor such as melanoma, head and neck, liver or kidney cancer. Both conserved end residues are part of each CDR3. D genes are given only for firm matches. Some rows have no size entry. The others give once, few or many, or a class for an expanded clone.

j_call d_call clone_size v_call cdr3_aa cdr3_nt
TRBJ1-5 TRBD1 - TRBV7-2 CASSPDRGQPQHF TGTGCCAGCAGTCCGGACAGGGGACAGCCCCAGCATTTT
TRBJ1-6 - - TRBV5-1 CASSLASGAPLHF TGCGCCAGCAGCTTGGCGAGTGGGGCACCCCTCCACTTT
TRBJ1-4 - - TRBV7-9 CASSTSGSTNEKLFF TGTGCCAGCAGCACCTCTGGATCAACTAATGAAAAACTGTTTTTT
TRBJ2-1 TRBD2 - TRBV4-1 CASSQDLKSGDYNEQFF TGCGCCAGCAGCCAAGATCTCAAGAGCGGGGACTACAATGAGCAGTTCTTC
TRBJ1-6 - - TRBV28 CASSFRRDSPLHF TGTGCCAGCAGTTTCAGAAGGGATTCACCCCTCCACTTT
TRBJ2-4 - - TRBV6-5 CASSYYSWGKNIQYF TGTGCCAGCAGTTACTACAGCTGGGGGAAAAACATTCAGTACTTC
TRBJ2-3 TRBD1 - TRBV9 CASSDSGTGGRVWYF TGTGCCAGCAGCGATTCCGGGACAGGGGGCAGGGTGTGGTATTTT
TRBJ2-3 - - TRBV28 CASSLAGGADTQYF TGTGCCAGCAGTTTAGCAGGGGGGGCAGATACGCAGTATTTT
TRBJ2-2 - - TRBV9 CASSERVAGYTGELFF TGTGCCAGCAGTGAGCGCGTCGCGGGTTATACCGGGGAGCTGTTTTTT
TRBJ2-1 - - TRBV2 CASLSSYNEQFF TGTGCCAGCCTCAGCTCCTACAATGAGCAGTTCTTC
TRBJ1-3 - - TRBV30 CASRWRGLGNTIYF TGTGCCTCGCGCTGGCGGGGGTTGGGAAACACCATATATTTT
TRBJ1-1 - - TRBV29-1 CSVETGVNTEAFF TGCAGCGTGGAGACAGGTGTGAACACTGAAGCTTTCTTT
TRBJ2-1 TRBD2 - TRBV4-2 CASSQLAGGGSSYNEQFF TGTGCCAGCAGCCAACTAGCGGGAGGGGGTAGCTCCTACAATGAGCAGTTCTTC
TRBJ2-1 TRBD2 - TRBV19 CASSMLAGANEQFF TGTGCCAGTAGTATGCTAGCGGGGGCGAATGAGCAGTTCTTC
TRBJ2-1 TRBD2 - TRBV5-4 CASSLGGLAVHEQFF TGTGCCAGCAGCTTGGGGGGACTAGCTGTCCATGAGCAGTTCTTC
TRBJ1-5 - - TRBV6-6 CASSYSPRYSNQPQHF TGTGCCAGCAGTTACTCGCCCCGATATAGCAATCAGCCCCAGCATTTT
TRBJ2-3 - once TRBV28 CASSFTGDTDTQYF TGTGCCAGCAGTTTTACGGGGGACACAGATACGCAGTATTTT
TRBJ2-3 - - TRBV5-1 CASTFGLTQYF TGCGCCAGCACCTTTGGCCTTACGCAGTATTTT
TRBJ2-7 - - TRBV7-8 CASSFGSGYTYEQYF TGTGCCAGCAGTTTCGGATCAGGGTACACCTACGAGCAGTACTTC
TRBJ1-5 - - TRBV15 CATSRDRGYQPQHF TGTGCCACCAGCAGAGATAGAGGGTATCAGCCCCAGCATTTT
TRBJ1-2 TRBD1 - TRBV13 CASSLSGTEYGYTF TGTGCCAGCAGCTTATCCGGGACAGAGTATGGCTACACCTTC
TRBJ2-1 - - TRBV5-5 CASSLEAPRGNEQFF TGTGCCAGCAGCTTGGAGGCGCCCCGGGGCAATGAGCAGTTCTTC
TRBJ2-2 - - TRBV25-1 CASSELGENTGELFF TGTGCCAGCAGTGAATTGGGAGAGAACACCGGGGAGCTGTTTTTT
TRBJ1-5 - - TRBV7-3 CASSFRKGDGNQPQHF TGTGCCAGCAGCTTCAGGAAGGGGGATGGCAATCAGCCCCAGCATTTT
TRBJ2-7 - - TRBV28 CASILTGSRSEQYF TGTGCCAGCATTCTCACCGGGAGTCGGAGCGAGCAGTACTTC
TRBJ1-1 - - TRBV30 CAWSVGVGNTEAFF TGTGCCTGGAGTGTAGGTGTGGGCAACACTGAAGCTTTCTTT
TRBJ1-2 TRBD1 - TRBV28 CASSLTQGALYGYTF TGTGCCAGCAGTTTAACACAGGGGGCGCTCTATGGCTACACCTTC
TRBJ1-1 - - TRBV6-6 CASSYSSGPKAFF TGTGCCAGCAGTTACTCGTCGGGACCTAAAGCTTTCTTT
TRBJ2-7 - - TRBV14 CASSIHAAGEQYF TGTGCCAGCAGCATCCACGCAGCGGGCGAGCAGTACTTC
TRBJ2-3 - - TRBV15 CATSRDVAGSDTQYF TGTGCCACCAGCAGAGATGTCGCAGGGTCAGATACGCAGTATTTT
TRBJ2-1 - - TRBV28 CASSYRPYNEQFF TGTGCCAGCAGTTACAGACCTTACAATGAGCAGTTCTTC
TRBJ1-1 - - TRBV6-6 CASTFNLGFTEAFF TGTGCCAGCACTTTTAATTTGGGTTTCACTGAAGCTTTCTTT
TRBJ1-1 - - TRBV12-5 CASGLVPGHTEAFF TGTGCTAGTGGTTTGGTTCCAGGGCACACTGAAGCTTTCTTT
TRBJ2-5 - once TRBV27 CASSLYFQETQYF TGTGCCAGCAGCCTTTACTTTCAAGAGACCCAGTACTTC
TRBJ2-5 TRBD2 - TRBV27 CASSPIAGAQETQYF TGTGCCAGCAGTCCTATAGCGGGAGCCCAAGAGACCCAGTACTTC
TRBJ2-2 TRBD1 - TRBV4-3 CASSHPDRVGELFF TGCGCCAGCAGCCACCCGGACAGGGTCGGGGAGCTGTTTTTT